This T cell receptor beta chain was captured in a study of blood T cell repertoires in COVID-19. Overall study context: Italy, Spain and the United States were the sources of the convalescent and acute COVID-19 samples. Sample material is recorded as cDNA or gDNA derived from T cells, B-cell-depleted T cells, or PBMCs.

How the authors handled the data: How many nucleated cells were present was estimated from reference gene primer amplification. Data came from immunoSEQ multiplex PCR; TCRdb stores just in-frame clones and leaves some out. That table is the source of V, J and clone size, and D and trimming were worked out from the DNA. The sample records about 210,000 clones, roughly 88% being singletons. CDR1 and CDR2 from the germline V gene are SGDLS and YYNGEE. The CDR3 contains 17 residues. Unmatched junction bases numbered 12, after V lost 4 bases and J lost 6 bases. Cohort placement rested on clinical history that participants reported themselves.

J is TRBJ1-6 and V is TRBV9; 8 bases fit TRBD1. The sequence was collected from a middle-aged woman with acute COVID-19. The sequencing sample was made of PBMCs or T cells enriched from blood (not recorded which). The CDR3 here is CASSSAPGQGINSPLHF. As DNA, the CDR3 is TGTGCCAGCAGCTCAGCCCCCGGACAGGGAATTAATTCACCCCTCCACTTT. Full variable domain (rest looked up from reference TRBV9 and TRBJ1-6): DSGVTQTPKHLITATGQRVTLRCSPRSGDLSVYWYQQSLDQGLQFLIQYYNGEERAKGNILERFSAQQFPDLHSELNLSSLELGDSALYFCASSSAPGQGINSPLHFGNGTRLTVT.